A selection of T cell receptor beta chains follows, all from one sample in a study of Ad26.COV2.S vaccination and SARS-CoV-2 variants. The assay was immunoSEQ multiplex PCR, and TCRdb's table has in-frame clones only and misses some. The sample records about 350,000 clones, around 83% being singletons. Sequenced here: peripheral blood, sampled in a trial of Ad26.COV2.S vaccine versus placebo. Every receptor here comes from a person between 18 and 59 years old who received the Ad26.COV2.S COVID-19 vaccine or a placebo. CDR3s include the opening cysteine and the closing phenylalanine or tryptophan. The D gene is left open where the match is weak. Size is omitted from some rows. Given values are once, few, many or a class for expanded clones.

length: 21
V: TRBV4-1
D: -
J: TRBJ2-4
size: -
DNA: TGCGCCAGCAGCCAAGAAATGGACGTAGGACAATCGGCGATAGCCAAAAACATTCAGTACTTC
CDR3: CASSQEMDVGQSAIAKNIQYF

length: 16
V: TRBV3-1/TRBV3-2
D: TRBD2
J: TRBJ2-1
size: -
DNA: TGTGCCAGCAGCCTACAGACTAGCGGGCCCTACAATGAGCAGTTCTTC
CDR3: CASSLQTSGPYNEQFF

length: 16
V: TRBV7-2
D: TRBD2
J: TRBJ2-1
size: -
DNA: TGTGCCAGCAGCTTTCCAGGAGCGGGAGTACGAAATGAGCAGTTCTTC
CDR3: CASSFPGAGVRNEQFF

length: 15
V: TRBV5-1
D: -
J: TRBJ2-2
size: -
DNA: TGCGCCAGCAGCTTGGCCGAGGGGCGGAACGGGGAGCTGTTTTTT
CDR3: CASSLAEGRNGELFF

length: 14
V: TRBV5-1
D: -
J: TRBJ1-1
size: once
DNA: TGCGCCAGCAGCTTGGTTGACATAGGGGGTGAAGCTTTCTTT
CDR3: CASSLVDIGGEAFF

length: 19
V: TRBV18
D: TRBD1
J: TRBJ1-4
size: -
DNA: TGTGCCAGCTCACCGCGTCTGATAGCCGGGACAGGGCAGAATGAAAAACTGTTTTTT
CDR3: CASSPRLIAGTGQNEKLFF

length: 15
V: TRBV3-1/TRBV3-2
D: TRBD1
J: TRBJ2-3
size: -
DNA: TGTGCCAGCACCAAACAGGGGCGAAGCACAGATACGCAGTATTTT
CDR3: CASTKQGRSTDTQYF

length: 18
V: TRBV12-5
D: TRBD1
J: TRBJ2-3
size: -
DNA: TGTGCTAGTGGTTTGGAAACCGCAGGGGGATTTTTGACAGATACGCAGTATTTT
CDR3: CASGLETAGGFLTDTQYF

length: 14
V: TRBV6-2/TRBV6-3
D: -
J: TRBJ2-1
size: -
DNA: TGTGCCAGCAGTTACCAGCGTCTGAACAATGAGCAGTTCTTC
CDR3: CASSYQRLNNEQFF

length: 13
V: TRBV15
D: -
J: TRBJ2-2
size: -
DNA: TGTGCCACCAGCAACCGACGGGGCGGGGAGCTGTTTTTT
CDR3: CATSNRRGGELFF

length: 15
V: TRBV6-1
D: -
J: TRBJ2-1
size: -
DNA: TGTGCCAGCAGTGAAGGGACCAGCTCCTACAATGAGCAGTTCTTC
CDR3: CASSEGTSSYNEQFF

length: 13
V: TRBV9
D: -
J: TRBJ2-2
size: -
DNA: TGTGCCAGCAGCGTAATTGGCACCGGGGAGCTGTTTTTT
CDR3: CASSVIGTGELFF

length: 19
V: TRBV7-9
D: -
J: TRBJ1-1
size: -
DNA: TGTGCCAGCAGCTTAATTGGACCCCGGGGCGGTTTCATGAACACTGAAGCTTTCTTT
CDR3: CASSLIGPRGGFMNTEAFF

length: 14
V: TRBV6-5
D: TRBD2
J: TRBJ2-5
size: -
DNA: TGTGCCAGCAGTTGGACTAGCGGCCAAGAGACCCAGTACTTC
CDR3: CASSWTSGQETQYF

length: 18
V: TRBV2
D: -
J: TRBJ2-6
size: few
DNA: TGTGCCAGCAGTGAGGGTTGGGGCGTAAGCTCTGGGGCCAACGTCCTGACTTTC
CDR3: CASSEGWGVSSGANVLTF

length: 18
V: TRBV19
D: -
J: TRBJ1-1
size: -
DNA: TGTGCCAGTAGTCACCCGGGCCAACCCCGGGGGATGAACACTGAAGCTTTCTTT
CDR3: CASSHPGQPRGMNTEAFF

length: 13
V: TRBV27
D: -
J: TRBJ2-1
size: -
DNA: TGTGCCAGCAGTTTAGGGAGCCTCCATGAGCAGTTCTTC
CDR3: CASSLGSLHEQFF

length: 12
V: TRBV30
D: -
J: TRBJ1-5
size: -
DNA: TGTGCCTGGAGTCCGGGTAATCAGCCCCAGCATTTT
CDR3: CAWSPGNQPQHF

length: 14
V: TRBV30
D: TRBD1
J: TRBJ2-2
size: -
DNA: TGTGCCTGGAGTGTGAACAGGGGTACCGGGGAGCTGTTTTTT
CDR3: CAWSVNRGTGELFF

length: 15
V: TRBV27
D: -
J: TRBJ1-3
size: -
DNA: TGTGCCAGCAGTTTATCGTACCGCTCTGGAAACACCATATATTTT
CDR3: CASSLSYRSGNTIYF

length: 16
V: TRBV29-1
D: -
J: TRBJ2-3
size: -
DNA: TGCAGCGCCGAGGGGGGGGGCCGGATGATCACAGATACGCAGTATTTT
CDR3: CSAEGGGRMITDTQYF

length: 15
V: TRBV24-1
D: TRBD1
J: TRBJ2-7
size: -
DNA: TGTGCCACCAGTTCGATCGGGACAGGCTCCTACGAGCAGTACTTC
CDR3: CATSSIGTGSYEQYF

length: 16
V: TRBV10-1
D: TRBD2
J: TRBJ2-1
size: -
DNA: TGCGCCAGCAGTGAGTCTGGGGCTAGCGGTTACAATGAGCAGTTCTTC
CDR3: CASSESGASGYNEQFF

length: 19
V: TRBV5-4
D: TRBD2
J: TRBJ2-1
size: -
DNA: TGTGCCAGCAGCTCCCGTTTTGGGACTAGCGGGAGGTGGGACAATGAGCAGTTCTTC
CDR3: CASSSRFGTSGRWDNEQFF

length: 14
V: TRBV5-1
D: -
J: TRBJ2-3
size: -
DNA: TGCGCCAGCAGCTTAGGGCTAGTAGCAGATACGCAGTATTTT
CDR3: CASSLGLVADTQYF

length: 16
V: TRBV25-1
D: -
J: TRBJ1-3
size: -
DNA: TGTGCCAGCAGTGAGGAAAGCGGAATCTCTGGAAACACCATATATTTT
CDR3: CASSEESGISGNTIYF

length: 14
V: TRBV9
D: -
J: TRBJ2-3
size: -
DNA: TGTGCCAGCAGCGTAGTTTCGGGGGCAGATACGCAGTATTTT
CDR3: CASSVVSGADTQYF

length: 16
V: TRBV9
D: TRBD1
J: TRBJ2-5
size: -
DNA: TGTGCCAGCAGCGCTAAAGAACAGGGGGTTGGGGAGACCCAGTACTTC
CDR3: CASSAKEQGVGETQYF

length: 13
V: TRBV5-1
D: -
J: TRBJ2-7
size: -
DNA: TGCGCCAGCAGCTTGACCTCGGGGTACGAGCAGTACTTC
CDR3: CASSLTSGYEQYF

length: 15
V: TRBV6-6
D: TRBD1
J: TRBJ1-6
size: -
DNA: TGTGCCAGCAGGAAAGACAGGGCCTATAATTCACCCCTCCACTTT
CDR3: CASRKDRAYNSPLHF

length: 12
V: TRBV6-6
D: -
J: TRBJ1-4
size: -
DNA: TGTGCCAGCAGTAAGACTAATGAAAAACTGTTTTTT
CDR3: CASSKTNEKLFF

length: 16
V: TRBV19
D: TRBD2
J: TRBJ2-7
size: -
DNA: TGTGCCAGTAGTATGAGGACTAGCGGGAGTCCCTACGAGCAGTACTTC
CDR3: CASSMRTSGSPYEQYF

length: 13
V: TRBV12-3/TRBV12-4
D: -
J: TRBJ1-2
size: -
DNA: TGTGCCACCCACAAAACCGGGAACTATGGCTACACCTTC
CDR3: CATHKTGNYGYTF

length: 15
V: TRBV28
D: TRBD1
J: TRBJ2-7
size: once
DNA: TGTGCCAGCAGCCTACGACGGACAGGCACTTACGAGCAGTACTTC
CDR3: CASSLRRTGTYEQYF

length: 17
V: TRBV19
D: -
J: TRBJ1-2
size: -
DNA: TGTGCCAGTAGAGTTAGTAGTCGGGACACCCCATTCTATGGCTACACCTTC
CDR3: CASRVSSRDTPFYGYTF

length: 17
V: TRBV19
D: -
J: TRBJ2-3
size: -
DNA: TGTGCCAGTAGTGATGTCGGGTGGCGGGAAGGCACAGATACGCAGTATTTT
CDR3: CASSDVGWREGTDTQYF

length: 12
V: TRBV6-2/TRBV6-3
D: -
J: TRBJ2-7
size: -
DNA: TGTGCCAGCAGTTACAGGGTCTACGAGCAGTACTTC
CDR3: CASSYRVYEQYF

length: 16
V: TRBV11-2
D: -
J: TRBJ2-3
size: -
DNA: TGTGCCAGCAGCTTAGGGCAGGGCCGGACTACAGATACGCAGTATTTT
CDR3: CASSLGQGRTTDTQYF

length: 13
V: TRBV23-1
D: -
J: TRBJ1-2
size: -
DNA: TGCGCCAGCAGTCAATTGGGAGTCTATGGCTACACCTTC
CDR3: CASSQLGVYGYTF

length: 17
V: TRBV18
D: -
J: TRBJ2-6
size: few
DNA: TGTGCCAGCACAGATAGGACACAGGGAACTGGGGCCAACGTCCTGACTTTC
CDR3: CASTDRTQGTGANVLTF

length: 15
V: TRBV18
D: -
J: TRBJ1-4
size: -
DNA: TGTGCCAGCTCACCAAGTGACAGAGCTAATGAAAAACTGTTTTTT
CDR3: CASSPSDRANEKLFF

length: 14
V: TRBV28
D: -
J: TRBJ1-5
size: -
DNA: TGTGCCAGCAGTTTACTCCGGTCGGGTCAGCCCCAGCATTTT
CDR3: CASSLLRSGQPQHF

length: 13
V: TRBV28
D: TRBD1
J: TRBJ2-7
size: few
DNA: TGTGCCAGCAGACCCGACAGGGTTTACGAGCAGTACTTC
CDR3: CASRPDRVYEQYF

length: 16
V: TRBV2
D: -
J: TRBJ1-3
size: many
DNA: TGTGCCAGCAGTGAAGAGAAAACGGCCTCTGGAAACACCATATATTTT
CDR3: CASSEEKTASGNTIYF

length: 13
V: TRBV30
D: -
J: TRBJ2-4
size: -
DNA: TGTGCCTGGAGTGTGAAAGCCAAAAACATTCAGTACTTC
CDR3: CAWSVKAKNIQYF

length: 14
V: TRBV5-5
D: -
J: TRBJ1-1
size: -
DNA: TGTGCCAGCAGCTCCCGGGACGCGGGCACTGAAGCTTTCTTT
CDR3: CASSSRDAGTEAFF

length: 16
V: TRBV3-1/TRBV3-2
D: TRBD2
J: TRBJ2-5
size: -
DNA: TGTGCCAGCAGCCAAGGGGCGAGCGGGGGGAGGGAGACCCAGTACTTC
CDR3: CASSQGASGGRETQYF

length: 15
V: TRBV7-9
D: -
J: TRBJ1-6
size: -
DNA: TGTGCCAGCAGCCCCAGTTTGGCTGGTATTTCACCCCTCCACTTT
CDR3: CASSPSLAGISPLHF

length: 11
V: TRBV7-2
D: -
J: TRBJ2-7
size: -
DNA: TGTGCCAGCAGCATAAACTACGAGCAGTACTTC
CDR3: CASSINYEQYF

length: 15
V: TRBV27
D: TRBD1
J: TRBJ1-2
size: -
DNA: TGTGCCAGCAGCAGACAGGGGGAGGATAACTATGGCTACACCTTC
CDR3: CASSRQGEDNYGYTF